The source of this T cell receptor (beta chain) is a study of shared clonotypes between healthy human individuals. Here immunoSEQ multiplex PCR was the method, and the copy in TCRdb shows in-frame clones only, minus some. The sample yields fewer than 1.6 million clones, less than 99% seen once. Germline CDR1 reads SGHAT; CDR2 reads FQNNGV. Trimming left V 5 bases short and J 0 bases short, with 8 bases between. The CDR3 runs to 13 residues. The chain joins TRBV11-2 to TRBJ2-7; D ambiguous. The receptor was derived from a man aged 25 to 40 in good health. Sequencing was performed on naive CD4+ T cells sorted from blood. This sample's subset: CD45RA+ positively selected. The CDR3 region is CASSIRYSYEQYF. DNA for the CDR3: TGTGCCAGCAGCATCCGGTACTCCTACGAGCAGTACTTC.